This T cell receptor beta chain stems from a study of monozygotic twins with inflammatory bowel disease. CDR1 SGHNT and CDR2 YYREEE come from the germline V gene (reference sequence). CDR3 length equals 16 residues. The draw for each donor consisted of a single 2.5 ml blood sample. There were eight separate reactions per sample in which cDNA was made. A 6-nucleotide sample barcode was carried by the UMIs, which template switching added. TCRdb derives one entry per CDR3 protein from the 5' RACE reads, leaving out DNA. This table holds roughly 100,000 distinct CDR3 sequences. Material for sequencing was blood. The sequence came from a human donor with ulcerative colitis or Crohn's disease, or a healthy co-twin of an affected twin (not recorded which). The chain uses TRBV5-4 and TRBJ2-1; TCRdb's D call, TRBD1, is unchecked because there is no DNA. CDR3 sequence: CASSNEGGPQYNEQFF. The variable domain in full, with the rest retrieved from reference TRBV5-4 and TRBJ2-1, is ETGVTQSPTHLIKTRGQQVTLRCSSQSGHNTVSWYQQALGQGPQFIFQYYREEENGRGNFPPRFSGLQFPNYSSELNVNALELDDSALYLCASSNEGGPQYNEQFFGPGTRLTVL.